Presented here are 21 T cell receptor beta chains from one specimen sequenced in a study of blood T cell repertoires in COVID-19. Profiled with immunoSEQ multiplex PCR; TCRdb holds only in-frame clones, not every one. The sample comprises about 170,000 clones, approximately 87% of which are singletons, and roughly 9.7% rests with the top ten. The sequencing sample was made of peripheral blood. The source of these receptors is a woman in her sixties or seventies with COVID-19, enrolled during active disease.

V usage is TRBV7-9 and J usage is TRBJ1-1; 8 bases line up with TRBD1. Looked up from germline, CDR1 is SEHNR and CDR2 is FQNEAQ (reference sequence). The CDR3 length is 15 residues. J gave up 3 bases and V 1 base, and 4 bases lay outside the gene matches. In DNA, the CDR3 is TGTGCCAGCAGCTTAGTCAGGGGGCGAGACACTGAAGCTTTCTTT. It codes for CASSLVRGRDTEAFF.

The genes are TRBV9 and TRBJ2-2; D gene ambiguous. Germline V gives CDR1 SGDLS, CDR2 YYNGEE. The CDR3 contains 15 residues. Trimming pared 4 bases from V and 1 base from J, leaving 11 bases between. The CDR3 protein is CASSPRPGNTGELFF. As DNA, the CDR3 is TGTGCCAGCAGCCCCAGGCCAGGGAACACCGGGGAGCTGTTTTTT. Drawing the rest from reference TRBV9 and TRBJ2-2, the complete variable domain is DSGVTQTPKHLITATGQRVTLRCSPRSGDLSVYWYQQSLDQGLQFLIQYYNGEERAKGNILERFSAQQFPDLHSELNLSSLELGDSALYFCASSPRPGNTGELFFGEGSRLTVL.

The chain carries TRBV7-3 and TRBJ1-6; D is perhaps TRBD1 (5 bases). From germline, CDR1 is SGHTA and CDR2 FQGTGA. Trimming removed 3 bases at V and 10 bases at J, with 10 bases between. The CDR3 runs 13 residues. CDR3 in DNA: TGTGCCAGCAGCTTGGGACTGTGGTCACCCCTCCACTTT. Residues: CASSLGLWSPLHF. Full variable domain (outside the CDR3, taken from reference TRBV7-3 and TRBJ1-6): GAGVSQTPSNKVTEKGKYVELRCDPISGHTALYWYRQSLGQGPEFLIYFQGTGAADDSGLPNDRFFAVRPEGSVSTLKIQRTERGDSAVYLCASSLGLWSPLHFGNGTRLTVT.

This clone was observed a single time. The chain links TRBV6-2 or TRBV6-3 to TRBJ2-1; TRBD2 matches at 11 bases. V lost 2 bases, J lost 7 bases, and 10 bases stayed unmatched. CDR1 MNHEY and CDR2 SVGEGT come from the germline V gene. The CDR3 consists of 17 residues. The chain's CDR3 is CASSYPLSGRAKNEQFF. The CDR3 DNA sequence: TGTGCCAGCAGTTACCCGCTTAGCGGGAGGGCCAAGAATGAGCAGTTCTTC.

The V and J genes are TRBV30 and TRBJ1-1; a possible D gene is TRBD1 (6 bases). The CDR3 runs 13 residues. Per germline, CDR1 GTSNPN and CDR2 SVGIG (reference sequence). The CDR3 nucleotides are TGTGCGGCATCGGGACAACCGAACACTGAAGCTTTCTTT. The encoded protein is CAASGQPNTEAFF.

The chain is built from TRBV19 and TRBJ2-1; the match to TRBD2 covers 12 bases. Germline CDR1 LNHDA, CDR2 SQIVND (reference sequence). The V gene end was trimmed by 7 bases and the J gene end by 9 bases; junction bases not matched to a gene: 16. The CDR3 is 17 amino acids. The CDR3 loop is CASTPVTRLAGEGEQFF. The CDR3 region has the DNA TGTGCCAGTACCCCAGTCACCCGACTAGCGGGAGAGGGTGAGCAGTTCTTC.

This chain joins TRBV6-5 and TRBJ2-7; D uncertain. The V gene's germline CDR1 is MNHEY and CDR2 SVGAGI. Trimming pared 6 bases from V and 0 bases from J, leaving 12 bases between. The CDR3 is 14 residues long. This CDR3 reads CASRSRIGSYEQYF. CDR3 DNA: TGTGCCAGCAGGAGCAGGATCGGCTCCTACGAGCAGTACTTC.

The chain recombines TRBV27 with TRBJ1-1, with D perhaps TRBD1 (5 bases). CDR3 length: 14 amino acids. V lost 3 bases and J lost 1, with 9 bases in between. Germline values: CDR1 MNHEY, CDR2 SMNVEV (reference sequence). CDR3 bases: TGTGCCAGCAGTTTGGCGGGGGAGAACACTGAAGCTTTCTTT. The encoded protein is CASSLAGENTEAFF.

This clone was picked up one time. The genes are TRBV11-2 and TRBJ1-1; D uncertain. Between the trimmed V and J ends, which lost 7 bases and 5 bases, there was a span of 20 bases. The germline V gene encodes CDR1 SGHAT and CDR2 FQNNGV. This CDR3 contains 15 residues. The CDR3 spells CASISSATAGTEAFF. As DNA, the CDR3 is TGTGCCAGCATCTCTAGTGCCACGGCGGGAACTGAAGCTTTCTTT. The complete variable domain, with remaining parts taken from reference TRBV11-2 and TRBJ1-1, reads EAGVAQSPRYKIIEKRQSVAFWCNPISGHATLYWYQQILGQGPKLLIQFQNNGVVDDSQLPKDRFSAERLKGVDSTLKIQPAKLEDSAVYLCASISSATAGTEAFFGQGTRLTVV.

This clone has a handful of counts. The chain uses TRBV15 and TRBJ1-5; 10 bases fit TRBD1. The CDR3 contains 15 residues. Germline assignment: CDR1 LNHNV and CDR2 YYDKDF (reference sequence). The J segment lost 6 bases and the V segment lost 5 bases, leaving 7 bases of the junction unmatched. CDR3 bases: TGTGCCACCAGCGCGCGACAGGGGGCGGGTCAGCCCCAGCATTTT. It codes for CATSARQGAGQPQHF. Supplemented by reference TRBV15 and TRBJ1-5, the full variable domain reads DAMVIQNPRYQVTQFGKPVTLSCSQTLNHNVMYWYQQKSSQAPKLLFHYYDKDFNNEADTPDNFQSRRPNTSFCFLDIRSPGLGDTAMYLCATSARQGAGQPQHFGDGTRLSIL.

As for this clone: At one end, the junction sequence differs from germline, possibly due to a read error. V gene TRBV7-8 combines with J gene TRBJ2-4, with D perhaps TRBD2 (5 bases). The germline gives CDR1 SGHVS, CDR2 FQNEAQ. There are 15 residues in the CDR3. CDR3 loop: CASSLGGLARNIQYF. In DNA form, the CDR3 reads TGTGCCAGCAGCTTAGGCGGGTTAGCCAGAAACATTCAGTACTTC. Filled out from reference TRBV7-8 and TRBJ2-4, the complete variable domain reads GAGVSQSPRYKVAKRGQDVALRCDPISGHVSLFWYQQALGQGPEFLTYFQNEAQLDKSGLPSDRFFAERPEGSVSTLKIQRTQQEDSAVYLCASSLGGLARNIQYFGAGTRLSVL.

The CDR3 loop reads CAWSVRGEANPRNYGYTF. The CDR3 DNA reads as TGTGCCTGGAGTGTACGAGGGGAGGCGAACCCGAGAAACTATGGCTACACCTTC. The chain combines TRBV30 with TRBJ1-2, with D possibly TRBD1 on 5 matching bases. The germline CDR1 and CDR2 sequences are GTSNPN and SVGIG (reference sequence). The V and J ends lost 0 bases and 2 bases respectively, with 22 bases between them. The CDR3 runs to 18 residues.

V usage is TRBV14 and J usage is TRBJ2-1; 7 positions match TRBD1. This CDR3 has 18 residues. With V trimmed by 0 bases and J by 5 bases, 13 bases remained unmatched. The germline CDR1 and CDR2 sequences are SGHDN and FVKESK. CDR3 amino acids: CASSQDQVWDRLNNEQFF. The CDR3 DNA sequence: TGTGCCAGCAGCCAAGATCAAGTTTGGGACAGACTGAACAATGAGCAGTTCTTC.

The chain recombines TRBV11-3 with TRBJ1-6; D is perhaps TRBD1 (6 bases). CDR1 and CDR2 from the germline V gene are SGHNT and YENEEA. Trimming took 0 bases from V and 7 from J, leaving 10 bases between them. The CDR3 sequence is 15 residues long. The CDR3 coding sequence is TGTGCCAGCAGCTTAGATCAGGACAGCAATTCACCCCTCCACTTT. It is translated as CASSLDQDSNSPLHF.

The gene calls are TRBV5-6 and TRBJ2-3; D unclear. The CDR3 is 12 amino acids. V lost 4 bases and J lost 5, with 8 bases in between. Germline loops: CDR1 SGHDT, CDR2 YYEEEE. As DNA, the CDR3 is TGTGCCAGCAGCCCAAGACTAGATACGCAGTATTTT. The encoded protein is CASSPRLDTQYF.

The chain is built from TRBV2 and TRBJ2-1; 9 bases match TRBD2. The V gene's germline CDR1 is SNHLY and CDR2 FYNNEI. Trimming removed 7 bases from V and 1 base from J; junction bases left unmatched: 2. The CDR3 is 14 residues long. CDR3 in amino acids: CASTREGSYNEQFF. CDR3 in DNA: TGTGCCAGCACGCGGGAGGGATCCTACAATGAGCAGTTCTTC.

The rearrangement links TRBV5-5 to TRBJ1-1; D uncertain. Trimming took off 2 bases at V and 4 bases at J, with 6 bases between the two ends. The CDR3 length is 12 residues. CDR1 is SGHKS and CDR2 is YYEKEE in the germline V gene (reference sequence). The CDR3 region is CASSFVATEAFF. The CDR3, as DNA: TGTGCCAGCAGCTTCGTGGCCACTGAAGCTTTCTTT. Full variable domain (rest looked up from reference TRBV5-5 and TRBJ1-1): DAGVTQSPTHLIKTRGQQVTLRCSPISGHKSVSWYQQVLGQGPQFIFQYYEKEERGRGNFPDRFSARQFPNYSSELNVNALLLGDSALYLCASSFVATEAFFGQGTRLTVV.

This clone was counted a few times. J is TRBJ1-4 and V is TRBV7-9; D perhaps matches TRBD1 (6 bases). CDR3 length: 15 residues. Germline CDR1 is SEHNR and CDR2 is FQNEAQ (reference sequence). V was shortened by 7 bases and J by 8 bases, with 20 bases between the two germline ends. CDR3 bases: TGTGCCAGCAACCATGGGGGGCAGGGAGGGGAAAAACTGTTTTTT. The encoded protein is CASNHGGQGGEKLFF. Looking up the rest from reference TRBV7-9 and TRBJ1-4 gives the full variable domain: DTGVSQNPRHKITKRGQNVTFRCDPISEHNRLYWYRQTLGQGPEFLTYFQNEAQLEKSRLLSDRFSAERPKGSFSTLEIQRTEQGDSAMYLCASNHGGQGGEKLFFGSGTQLSVL.

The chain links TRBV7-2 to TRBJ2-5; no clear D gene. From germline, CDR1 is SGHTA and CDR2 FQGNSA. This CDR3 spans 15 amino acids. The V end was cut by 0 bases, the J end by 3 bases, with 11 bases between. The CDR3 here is CASSLAVRSKETQYF. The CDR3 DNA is TGTGCCAGCAGCTTAGCTGTCCGGAGCAAAGAGACCCAGTACTTC. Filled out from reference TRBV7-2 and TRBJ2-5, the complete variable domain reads GAGVSQSPSNKVTEKGKDVELRCDPISGHTALYWYRQSLGQGLEFLIYFQGNSAPDKSGLPSDRFSAERTGGSVSTLTIQRTQQEDSAVYLCASSLAVRSKETQYFGPGTRLLVL.

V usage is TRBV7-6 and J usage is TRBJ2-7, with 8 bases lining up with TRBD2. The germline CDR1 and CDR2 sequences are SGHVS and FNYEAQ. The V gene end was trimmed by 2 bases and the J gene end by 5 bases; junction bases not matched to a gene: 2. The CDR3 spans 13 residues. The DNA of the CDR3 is TGTGCCAGCAGCTTAAAAGCGGGAGACGAGCAGTACTTC. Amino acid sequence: CASSLKAGDEQYF.

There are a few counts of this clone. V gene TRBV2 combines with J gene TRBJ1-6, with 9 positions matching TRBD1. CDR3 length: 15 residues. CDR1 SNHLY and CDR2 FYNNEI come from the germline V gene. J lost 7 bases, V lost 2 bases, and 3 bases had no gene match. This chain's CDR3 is CASSETGTGNSPLHF. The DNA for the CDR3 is TGTGCCAGCAGTGAAACGGGGACAGGGAATTCACCCCTCCACTTT.